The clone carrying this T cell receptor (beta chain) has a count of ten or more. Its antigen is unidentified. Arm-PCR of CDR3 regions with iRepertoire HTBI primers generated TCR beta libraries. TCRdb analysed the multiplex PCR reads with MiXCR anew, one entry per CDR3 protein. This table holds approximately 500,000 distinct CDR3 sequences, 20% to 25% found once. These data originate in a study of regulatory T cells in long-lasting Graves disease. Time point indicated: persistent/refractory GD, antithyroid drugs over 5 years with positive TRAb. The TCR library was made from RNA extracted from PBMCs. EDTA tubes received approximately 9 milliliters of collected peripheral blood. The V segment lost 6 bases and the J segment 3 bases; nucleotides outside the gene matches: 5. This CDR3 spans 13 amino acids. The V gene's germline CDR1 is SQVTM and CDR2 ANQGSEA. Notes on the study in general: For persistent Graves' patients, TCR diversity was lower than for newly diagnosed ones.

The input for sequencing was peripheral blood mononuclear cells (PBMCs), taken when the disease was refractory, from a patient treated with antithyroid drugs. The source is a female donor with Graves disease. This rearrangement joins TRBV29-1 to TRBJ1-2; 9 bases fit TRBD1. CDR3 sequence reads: CSVTDRGDYGYTF. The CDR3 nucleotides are TGCAGCGTAACGGACAGGGGCGACTATGGCTACACCTTC.